This T cell receptor beta chain was obtained from a study of CD8 T cells in Susac syndrome. Study conclusions and caveats: Regarding the TCR sequencing and HLA analysis, the study admitted that a relatively small number of individuals were involved.

From blood CD8+ and CD4+ T cells, TCR beta sequences were generated. As for this clonotype: Its matching antigen is unknown.

Reverse transcription of roughly 0.5 to 1 ug RNA used random hexamers. MiXCR, run by TCRdb on the immunoSEQ multiplex PCR reads, gives a single entry per CDR3 protein. Among about 150,000 distinct CDR3 sequences listed, about 94% were seen once. This TCR came from a human donor with multiple sclerosis. Sequenced: CD8+ T cells from PBMCs.

This chain's CDR3 is CASSDSDRNEQFF. Here the CDR3 DNA reads TGTGCCAGCAGTGACTCGGACAGGAATGAGCAGTTCTTC. V gene TRBV6-4 combines with J gene TRBJ2-1, with TRBD1 matching 7 bases. With 0 bases clipped from V and 7 bases from J, the junction kept 0 bases outside the gene matches. Germline V lookup: CDR1 MRHNA, CDR2 SNTAGT. The CDR3 covers 13 residues.